The 31 T cell receptor beta chains reported below all come from one sample, sequenced in a study of blood T cell repertoires in COVID-19 (dated by TCRdb to about 2020). Libraries were made using the immunoSEQ multiplex PCR assay. In its TCRdb copy, this immuneACCESS table keeps in-frame sequences only and misses some clones. Where compared with another copy, unresolved V genes explain less than half of these, and the others have no known cause. Counted in this sample were about 120,000 clones; around nine tenths of them appeared once. The ten top clones hold roughly 1.2% of the sample. The sequenced material came from peripheral blood. Receptors originate from a woman older than 75 with acute or convalescent COVID-19.

In this sample, this clone turned up once. The chain is built from TRBV19 and TRBJ1-5; D is ambiguous. V was pared by 2 bases and J by 6 bases, with 14 bases between. The germline V gene encodes CDR1 LNHDA and CDR2 SQIVND (reference sequence). This CDR3 contains 15 residues. CDR3 nucleotide sequence: TGTGCCAGTAGTATAAGCAGCGTTTTAGGTCAGCCCCAGCATTTT. This gives the protein CASSISSVLGQPQHF.

The V and J genes are TRBV27 and TRBJ1-6, with D uncertain. The CDR3 totals 12 residues. V lost 5 bases to trimming and J lost 7 bases, with 6 bases between them. Germline CDR1 MNHEY, CDR2 SMNVEV (reference sequence). The CDR3 bases are TGTGCCAGCAGTCTGACAAATTCACCCCTCCACTTT. Its translation: CASSLTNSPLHF.

A few counts support this clone. DNA of the CDR3: TGCGCCAGCAGCCAAGTCTCCGGGTCTACTAACTATGGCTACACCTTC. Amino acids: CASSQVSGSTNYGYTF. This chain uses TRBV4-3 with TRBJ1-2, with D unclear. The length of the CDR3 is 16 residues. V was shortened by 1 base and J by 0 bases, with 12 bases between the two germline ends. Germline CDR1 is LGHNA and CDR2 is YSLEER.

Regarding this clone: The same CDR3 arises from other DNA sequences in this sample as well. The gene calls are TRBV18 and TRBJ1-1; D ambiguous. In germline, CDR1 is KGHSH, CDR2 LQKENI. V dropped 0 bases and J dropped 0 bases, with 2 bases sitting between them. The CDR3 is 13 residues long. The CDR3 is CASSPPMNTEAFF. The CDR3 DNA reads as TGTGCCAGCTCACCACCCATGAACACTGAAGCTTTCTTT.

A single count supports this clone. The V and J genes are TRBV7-9 and TRBJ1-2; 8 nucleotides line up with TRBD1. The junction had 8 bases not matched to a gene; V was cut back by 3 bases and J by 5 bases. Germline CDR1 and CDR2: SEHNR and FQNEAQ (reference sequence). The CDR3 length is 15 residues. The CDR3 loop is CASSLGTGGKYGYTF. The CDR3 nucleotides read TGTGCCAGCAGCTTGGGTACAGGGGGAAAATATGGCTACACCTTC.

The chain recombines TRBV15 with TRBJ1-2; 11 bases align to TRBD1. Germline loops: CDR1 LNHNV, CDR2 YYDKDF (reference sequence). J lost 5 bases, V lost 3 bases, and 5 bases had no gene match. The CDR3 is 15 residues long. CDR3 DNA: TGTGCCACCAGCAGGGACAGGGGGCGCAGGTATGGCTACACCTTC. This codes for CATSRDRGRRYGYTF.

The chain carries TRBV11-1 and TRBJ2-7, with TRBD2 matching over 12 bases. CDR3 size: 15 residues. Germline V gene data show CDR1 as SGHAT and CDR2 as FQDESV (reference sequence). The V segment lost 6 bases and the J segment 0 bases; nucleotides outside the gene matches: 3. CDR3 amino acids: CASSTSGGTSYEQYF. The CDR3 nucleotides read TGTGCCAGCAGTACTAGCGGGGGGACCTCCTACGAGCAGTACTTC.

The chain has TRBV3-1 (or the pseudogene TRBV3-2) and TRBJ2-1; 8 nucleotides line up with TRBD1. The CDR3 runs to 13 residues. V trimming: 1 base; J trimming: 9 bases; junction bases outside the gene matches: 2. Germline V CDR1 and CDR2: LGHDT, YNNKEL (reference sequence). The CDR3: CASSQVQGGEQFF. CDR3 in DNA: TGTGCCAGCAGCCAAGTACAGGGGGGTGAGCAGTTCTTC.

CDR3 loop: CASSLGGGAPQHF. CDR3 coding DNA: TGTGCCAGCAGTTTGGGGGGGGGCGCGCCCCAGCATTTT. This sequence joins TRBV2 and TRBJ1-5; D may be TRBD1 (6 bases). Trimming shortened V by 5 bases and J by 9 bases, and 14 bases separated the two germline ends. The CDR3 spans 13 residues. Germline V CDR1 and CDR2: SNHLY, FYNNEI.

As DNA, the CDR3 is TGCGCCAGCAGCAAACGGACAGGGCGGGACGAGCAGTACTTC. Translation gives CASSKRTGRDEQYF. The chain carries TRBV5-1 and TRBJ2-7, with 8 bases fitting TRBD1. The CDR3 has 14 residues. Losses at the gene ends were 4 bases for V and 5 bases for J; bases not matched to a gene: 8. The germline V gene encodes CDR1 SGHRS and CDR2 YFSETQ. Filled out from reference TRBV5-1 and TRBJ2-7, the complete variable domain reads KAGVTQTPRYLIKTRGQQVTLSCSPISGHRSVSWYQQTPGQGLQFLFEYFSETQRNKGNFPGRFSGRQFSNSRSEMNVSTLELGDSALYLCASSKRTGRDEQYFGPGTRLTVT.

This clone was recorded once. The rearrangement links TRBV5-1 to TRBJ2-3; D perhaps matches TRBD2 (6 bases). The CDR3 is 15 residues long. The germline gives CDR1 SGHRS, CDR2 YFSETQ. Trimming removed 2 bases at V and 0 bases at J, with 10 bases between. The CDR3 spells CASSFGGLSTDTQYF. The DNA for the CDR3 is TGCGCCAGCAGCTTTGGGGGACTGAGCACAGATACGCAGTATTTT.

V and J are TRBV28 and TRBJ2-7; possibly TRBD1 for D (6 bases). Germline values: CDR1 MDHEN, CDR2 SYDVKM. V lost 5 bases and J 3 bases, leaving 17 bases between the germline ends. The CDR3 is 15 residues long. CDR3 DNA sequence: TGTGCCAGCAGTGCCCAGGGCGGACAGTTCTACGAGCAGTACTTC. It yields the protein CASSAQGGQFYEQYF.

V gene TRBV29-1 combines with J gene TRBJ1-2; D is possibly TRBD1 (6 bases). The V end was cut by 4 bases, the J end by 0 bases, with 9 bases between. The germline V gene has CDR1 SQVTM and CDR2 ANQGSEA. The CDR3 contains 13 residues. CDR3 region: CSVGDNSNYGYTF. In DNA form, the CDR3 reads TGCAGCGTTGGGGACAATTCTAACTATGGCTACACCTTC.

The chain combines TRBV4-1 with TRBJ2-3, with 9 bases matching TRBD1. Germline lookup yields CDR1 MGHRA and CDR2 YSYEKL. This CDR3 is 15 amino acids long. J lost 8 bases, V lost 0 bases, and 6 bases had no gene match. The CDR3 region is CASSQDGTGRGTQYF. CDR3 sequence (DNA): TGCGCCAGCAGCCAAGACGGGACAGGGCGTGGTACGCAGTATTTT.

V gene TRBV5-1 combines with J gene TRBJ2-2, with a possible D match to TRBD2 (5 bases). V lost 4 bases, J lost 1 base, and 14 bases lay in between. Germline V gives CDR1 SGHRS, CDR2 YFSETQ. The CDR3 covers 16 residues. This CDR3 reads CASSDGGLLNTGELFF. The CDR3 nucleotides are TGCGCCAGCAGCGATGGCGGACTCCTGAACACCGGGGAGCTGTTTTTT. The complete variable domain, with remaining parts taken from reference TRBV5-1 and TRBJ2-2, reads KAGVTQTPRYLIKTRGQQVTLSCSPISGHRSVSWYQQTPGQGLQFLFEYFSETQRNKGNFPGRFSGRQFSNSRSEMNVSTLELGDSALYLCASSDGGLLNTGELFFGEGSRLTVL.

The chain links TRBV12-3 or TRBV12-4 to TRBJ1-1, with no clear D. This CDR3 comprises 13 residues. V lost 2 bases to trimming and J lost 3 bases, with 7 bases between them. CDR3 protein: CASSLIRDTEAFF. For the CDR3, the DNA is TGTGCCAGCAGTTTAATACGGGACACTGAAGCTTTCTTT.

The genes are TRBV18 and TRBJ2-3, with 8 bases fitting TRBD2. J lost 4 bases, V lost 5 bases, and 11 bases had no gene match. This CDR3 contains 16 residues. The germline CDR1 and CDR2 sequences are KGHSH and LQKENI. The DNA of the CDR3 is TGTGCCAGCTCAACACAGGAGCGGGGGTGGGCAGATACGCAGTATTTT. It specifies CASSTQERGWADTQYF.

The chain employs TRBV7-6 and TRBJ1-5; D gene unclear. CDR1 is SGHVS, CDR2 FNYEAQ, per germline. Trimming shortened V by 0 bases and J by 16 bases, and 4 bases separated the two germline ends. The CDR3 spans 9 residues. DNA of the CDR3: TGTGCCAGCAGCTTAGCATTACATTTT. It specifies CASSLALHF. Based on the CDR3 plus reference TRBV7-6 and TRBJ1-5, the full variable domain is GAGVSQSPRYKVTKRGQDVALRCDPISGHVSLYWYRQALGQGPEFLTYFNYEAQQDKSGLPNDRFSAERPEGSISTLTIQRTEQRDSAMYRCASSLALHFGDGTRLSIL.

A remark on this clone: The same CDR3 also results from other DNA sequences found in this sample. This chain links TRBV19 with TRBJ2-7; 7 bases align to TRBD2. Germline V gene sequence: CDR1 LNHDA, CDR2 SQIVND (reference sequence). The V and J ends lost 1 base and 4 bases, in that order; junction bases with no gene match: 4. The CDR3 length is 14 residues. As DNA, the CDR3 is TGTGCCAGTAGTATAGGAGGACTAGTTTACGAGCAGTACTTC. This codes for CASSIGGLVYEQYF.

The V and J genes are TRBV29-1 and TRBJ2-1; maybe TRBD2 (6 bases). CDR3 size: 15 residues. Trimming shortened V by 3 bases and J by 5 bases, and 17 bases separated the two germline ends. Germline CDR1 is SQVTM and CDR2 is ANQGSEA. The CDR3 bases are TGCAGCGTTGAGACCGTAGTAGCGGCGAACAATGAGCAGTTCTTC. Translation gives CSVETVVAANNEQFF.

J is TRBJ2-1 and V is TRBV29-1, with a possible D match to TRBD1 (5 bases). The CDR3 sequence is 12 residues long. The V gene's germline CDR1 is SQVTM and CDR2 ANQGSEA. Trimming stripped 4 bases from V and 9 bases from J, with 13 bases between. This chain's CDR3 is CSVGPGFGEQFF. The CDR3 bases are TGCAGCGTTGGGCCAGGGTTTGGTGAGCAGTTCTTC.

This clone has more than one count but fewer than ten. The rearrangement links TRBV5-4 to TRBJ2-1; 9 bases agree with TRBD2. The CDR3 loop spans 15 amino acids. V shed 0 bases and J 5 bases; nucleotides not matched to a gene: 3. Germline V lookup: CDR1 SGHNT, CDR2 YYREEE (reference sequence). The CDR3 DNA reads as TGTGCCAGCAGCTTGGAGGCTAGCGGGGACAATGAGCAGTTCTTC. It encodes CASSLEASGDNEQFF.

The chain links TRBV28 to TRBJ2-5, with 8 bases identical to TRBD1. Germline V gene data show CDR1 as MDHEN and CDR2 as SYDVKM. The CDR3 consists of 12 residues. V gave up 5 bases and J gave up 4 bases; unmatched junction bases: 0. DNA of the CDR3: TGTGCCAGCAGTGACAGGGGAGAGACCCAGTACTTC. This codes for CASSDRGETQYF.

The chain combines TRBV19 with TRBJ2-1; tentative D call: TRBD1 (5 bases). The germline CDR1 and CDR2 sequences are LNHDA and SQIVND (reference sequence). Trimming left V 2 bases short and J 3 bases short, with 11 bases between. The CDR3 runs 15 residues. The CDR3 loop is CASSIRQGHYNEQFF. The CDR3, as DNA: TGTGCCAGTAGTATACGTCAGGGTCACTACAATGAGCAGTTCTTC. The entire variable domain, with the rest obtained from reference TRBV19 and TRBJ2-1, is as follows: DGGITQSPKYLFRKEGQNVTLSCEQNLNHDAMYWYRQDPGQGLRLIYYSQIVNDFQKGDIAEGYSVSREKKESFPLTVTSAQKNPTAFYLCASSIRQGHYNEQFFGPGTRLTVL.

The chain has TRBV4-1 and TRBJ1-6; no clear D. The germline V gene has CDR1 MGHRA and CDR2 YSYEKL. V shed 0 bases and J shed 9 bases, with 6 bases lying between them. CDR3 length equals 13 residues. CDR3 sequence: CASSQDTVSPLHF. The CDR3 nucleotides are TGCGCCAGCAGCCAAGATACGGTTTCACCCCTCCACTTT.

This chain uses TRBV6-4 with TRBJ2-7, with unresolved D. Germline values: CDR1 MRHNA, CDR2 SNTAGT. The CDR3 contains 14 residues. V lost 4 bases and J 0 bases, leaving 10 bases between the germline ends. The chain's CDR3 is CASSGVRTSYEQYF. The CDR3 region has the DNA TGTGCCAGCAGTGGTGTCAGAACCTCCTACGAGCAGTACTTC.

In its sample, this clone was seen once. The chain couples TRBV4-3 to TRBJ1-4; unclear D gene. The ends were cut back, 0 bases at V and 4 bases at J, with 21 bases in the middle. Germline values: CDR1 LGHNA, CDR2 YSLEER. The CDR3 runs to 19 residues. DNA for the CDR3: TGCGCCAGCAGCCAAGATGAGGCATTTACTCTCGGCAGTAATGAAAAACTGTTTTTT. Translating it yields CASSQDEAFTLGSNEKLFF.

The chain employs TRBV4-1 and TRBJ1-6; 8 bases are shared with TRBD1. This CDR3 has 17 residues. Germline V gene lookup returns CDR1 MGHRA and CDR2 YSYEKL. Germline trimming cut 1 base from V and 0 bases from J; bases unmatched to any gene: 2. Here the CDR3 reads CASSQGQGSSYNSPLHF. CDR3 DNA sequence: TGCGCCAGCAGCCAAGGACAGGGGAGCTCCTATAATTCACCCCTCCACTTT.

The rearrangement joins TRBV3-1 (or the pseudogene TRBV3-2) to TRBJ2-1, with TRBD1 identical over 7 bases. V lost 0 bases and J lost 0; bases outside the gene matches: 5. The germline CDR1 and CDR2 sequences are LGHDT and YNNKEL (reference sequence). The CDR3 totals 17 residues. CDR3 nucleotide sequence: TGTGCCAGCAGCCAAGAGAAAGGGGGCTTCTCCTACAATGAGCAGTTCTTC. Its translation: CASSQEKGGFSYNEQFF.

The chain links TRBV9 to TRBJ1-5, with D possibly being TRBD1 (6 bases). Germline CDR1 SGDLS, CDR2 YYNGEE. CDR3 length: 17 residues. Trimming removed 0 bases from V and 2 bases from J, with 15 bases in between. CDR3 sequence reads: CASSVGIYRVGNQPQHF. CDR3 sequence (DNA): TGTGCCAGCAGCGTAGGGATTTACAGGGTTGGCAATCAGCCCCAGCATTTT.

The chain joins TRBV10-3 to TRBJ1-2; 7 bases line up with TRBD1. The ends lost 4 bases at V and 7 bases at J; junction bases unmatched: 12. The CDR3 loop spans 15 amino acids. CDR1 is ENHRY and CDR2 is SYGVKD in the germline V gene. CDR3 bases: TGTGCCATCAGTGTTGAGGGACAGCGCCAGGGTGGCTACACCTTC. Its protein product is CAISVEGQRQGGYTF.